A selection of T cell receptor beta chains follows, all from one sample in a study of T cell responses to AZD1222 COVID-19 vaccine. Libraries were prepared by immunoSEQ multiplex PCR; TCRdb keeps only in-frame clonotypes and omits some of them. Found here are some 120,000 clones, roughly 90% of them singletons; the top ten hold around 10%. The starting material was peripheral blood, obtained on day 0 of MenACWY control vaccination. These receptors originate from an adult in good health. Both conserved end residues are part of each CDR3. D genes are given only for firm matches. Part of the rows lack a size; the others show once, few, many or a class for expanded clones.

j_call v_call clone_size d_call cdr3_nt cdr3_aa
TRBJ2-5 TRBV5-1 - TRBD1 TGCGCCAGCAGCCCCGGCCTTGACAGGGTGGAGACCCAGTACTTC CASSPGLDRVETQYF
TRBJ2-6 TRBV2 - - TGTGCCAGCAGTGAAGCTTGGTCGATCTCTGGGGCCAACGTCCTGACTTTC CASSEAWSISGANVLTF
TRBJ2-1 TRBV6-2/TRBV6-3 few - TGTGCCAGCAGTTACAGGGGCTCCTACAATGAGCAGTTCTTC CASSYRGSYNEQFF
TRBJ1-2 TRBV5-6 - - TGTGCCAGCAGCCCGGACAAGGGATATGGCTACACCTTC CASSPDKGYGYTF
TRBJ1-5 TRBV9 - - TGTGCCAGCAGCGTAGAGGGAAATAGCAATCAGCCCCAGCATTTT CASSVEGNSNQPQHF
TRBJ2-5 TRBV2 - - TGTGCCAGCAGTGGACCTCAGACCCAGTACTTC CASSGPQTQYF
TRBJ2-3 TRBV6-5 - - TGTGCCAGCAGTTACGTGTGGGCAGATACGCAGTATTTT CASSYVWADTQYF
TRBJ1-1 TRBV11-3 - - TGTGCCAGCAGCTTAGAGAGGGGGGCAGCTGAAGCTTTCTTT CASSLERGAAEAFF
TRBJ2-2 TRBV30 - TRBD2 TGTGCCTGGAAGCGGCGGGGGGTTAACACCGGGGAGCTGTTTTTT CAWKRRGVNTGELFF
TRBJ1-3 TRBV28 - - TGTGCCAGCAGTTCCCCCGAAAGGTTTACTGGAAACACCATATATTTT CASSSPERFTGNTIYF